Here is one T cell receptor beta chain with its context. There are a few counts of this clonotype. The antigen it binds to is not known. No base quality values were provided; no much bigger clone lies one nucleotide off. Stable Graves' hyperthyroidism was defined as the absence of progression to ophthalmopathy over 18 months of follow-up. The hyperthyroidism patients were between 18 and 65 years old and newly diagnosed, with a disease duration of less than 2 months. The study excluded patients with uncontrolled infections, other autoimmune diseases, pregnancy or lactation. Clinical symptoms, serum thyroxine and TRAb, thyroid ultrasound, and orbital computed tomography formed the basis for the diagnoses. Ficoll-Paque density gradient centrifugation was used to isolate PBMCs from approximately 10 ml of fresh peripheral blood. Total RNA was extracted with Trizol reagent, and quality was checked on an Agilent 2100 Bioanalyzer.

This sample is part of a study of T cells in Graves' hyperthyroidism and ophthalmopathy (dated by TCRdb to about 2019). Notes on the research overall: Peripheral blood was collected at initial diagnosis, before any treatment. TCR V-J signatures able to tell the groups apart were searched for in a discovery cohort of 90 to 100 patients, of whom over 40 had Graves' ophthalmopathy and around 56 had stable Graves' hyperthyroidism. Prospective prediction of ophthalmopathy was tested in an independent validation cohort of fewer than 20 hyperthyroidism patients and 17 patients who later progressed to ophthalmopathy. The roughly 90 discovery patients were divided at random into training and test sets in a 7:3 ratio. Thyroid tissue and blood T-cell repertoires from several Graves' hyperthyroidism patients were also compared in the study. After sampling, hyperthyroidism patients received methimazole starting at 30 mg daily, and ophthalmopathy patients received high-dose intravenous methylprednisolone. According to the paper, TCR Vbeta CDR3 sequencing was carried out on more than 120 peripheral blood samples, which came from under 50 ophthalmopathy, 75 to 80 hyperthyroidism and about 17 progressor patients.

Amplification of TCR beta CDR3 regions was carried out from RNA transcripts. A first-round RT-PCR of the TCR CDR3 used the HTBI primer set with the Qiagen OneStep RT-PCR kit. Libraries were constructed in a second round of multiplex PCR, after which size selection and purification were carried out. Libraries were sequenced paired-end with 100 bp reads on an Illumina HiSeq2000. The source study handled its data this way. SOAPnuke was used to process the raw data, with reads discarded if the reads contained adapters or uncalled bases, had a mean Phred below 15, or lacked an exact constant-primer or identifier match. High-quality paired reads were merged with COPE v1.2.5, and unique nucleotide sequences were defined as clonotypes. Clonotypes were aligned to IMGT TRBV, TRBD and TRBJ reference segments using MiTCR v1.1. The analysis was restricted to V-J combinations with a frequency above 0.0001, which together covered roughly 99% of the repertoires. A TCS score was defined as the ratio of F50 (clonal expansion) to E x V (chaos), with BLOSUM62-based TCRdist applied between CDR3 peptides within each V-J. Welch's t-statistics and random forest reduced fewer than 600 V-J features to under 15, which were used in a naive Bayes classifier (R e1071). Clones were called with MiXCR by TCRdb after fastp trimmed the public reads at Q25, and only in-frame beta chains were retained. Here each entry gathers all rows of one CDR3 protein and keeps the most common genes and DNA. It is TCRdb's table, rather than the study itself, that gives the V and J calls and clone size. Across this sample there are roughly 300,000 distinct CDR3 sequences, with around a fifth seen only once. Less than 65% of the sample comes from the top ten.

CDR1 and CDR2, per the germline V gene, are SNHLY and FYNNEI. V is shortened by 3 bases, J by 9 bases, and the region joining them spans 21 bases. From the cysteine up to the phenylalanine, the CDR3 has a length of 15 residues. Only the CDR3 DNA stays, 45 bases, in frame from base 1. Overall study results and their limits: A model built on a 13 V-J signature distinguished ophthalmopathy from stable hyperthyroidism, reaching approximately 89% sensitivity and 81.08% specificity in cross-validation and 80%/75% in testing. During validation, the model predicted progression to ophthalmopathy a median of around 7 months ahead of onset, with approximately 71% sensitivity and 72% to 80% specificity. Sample size was not statistically predetermined, and investigators were not blinded to group allocation. Most expanded thyroid clonotypes (frequency above 0.001) were also detected in blood, a finding suggesting that blood repertoires may reflect thyroid immune responses.

This clonotype was sampled from a woman aged 45-60 years with Graves' hyperthyroidism. Input material: blood. Here the chain combines TRBV2 and TRBJ2-7; a tentative D match to TRBD1 spans 6 bases. The CDR3 protein is CASSERPIRDTGQYF. At the DNA level, the sequence is TGTGCCAGCAGTGAGAGACCTATCCGGGACACCGGGCAGTACTTC.